The next 8 T cell receptor beta chains were all read from a single sample in a study of shared clonotypes between healthy human individuals. Cells designated naive CD8 were CD45RO-negative and were positively selected for CCR7, with terminally differentiated effector memory CD45RA+ cells excluded. TCRdb's copy holds only in-frame clones and misses some; the assay was immunoSEQ multiplex PCR. In the table there are around 1,900,000 clones, around 93% of which are singletons. The sample was naive CD8+ T cells from PBMCs. The source of these receptors is a man aged 18 to 35 in good health. Some clones in this sample may be carry-over from other donors' samples.

The chain has TRBV27 and TRBJ1-5; D remains ambiguous. CDR1 is MNHEY and CDR2 is SMNVEV in the germline V gene (reference sequence). V was shortened by 2 bases and J by 0 bases, with 11 bases between the two germline ends. CDR3 length: 16 residues. CDR3 DNA: TGTGCCAGCAGTTTAGGGAATGGGTATAGCAATCAGCCCCAGCATTTT. This sequence encodes CASSLGNGYSNQPQHF.

The CDR3 loop is CASSYRDSRHNEQFF. The CDR3 bases are TGTGCCAGCAGCTACCGGGACAGTCGCCACAATGAGCAGTTCTTC. The gene calls are TRBV13 and TRBJ2-1; the match to TRBD1 covers 7 bases. V trimming: 4 bases; J trimming: 5 bases; junction bases outside the gene matches: 8. The CDR3 consists of 15 residues. Germline V lookup: CDR1 PRHDT, CDR2 FYEKMQ (reference sequence). The whole variable domain, remainder taken from reference TRBV13 and TRBJ2-1, is AAGVIQSPRHLIKEKRETATLKCYPIPRHDTVYWYQQGPGQDPQFLISFYEKMQSDKGSIPDRFSAQQFSDYHSELNMSSLELGDSALYFCASSYRDSRHNEQFFGPGTRLTVL.

The V call is TRBV25-1, the J call TRBJ2-7; D uncertain. Looked up from germline, CDR1 is MGHDK and CDR2 is SYGVNS. The germline V and J ends were trimmed by 3 bases and 4 bases, with 7 bases remaining between them. The CDR3 is 12 residues long. The CDR3 nucleotides are TGTGCCAGCAGTGACGGCCCTTACGAGCAGTACTTC. Amino acid sequence: CASSDGPYEQYF.

The chain uses TRBV5-1 and TRBJ2-3, with D tentatively TRBD2 (5 bases). The CDR3 loop spans 15 amino acids. V was shortened by 4 bases and J by 2 bases, with 14 bases between the two germline ends. The germline V gene has CDR1 SGHRS and CDR2 YFSETQ. The CDR3 DNA sequence: TGCGCCAGCAGCCCGTCGGACTGGAACACAGATACGCAGTATTTT. Protein: CASSPSDWNTDTQYF.

The chain employs TRBV19 and TRBJ2-1; D unresolved. This CDR3 has 13 amino acids. Between the trimmed V and J ends, which lost 0 bases and 9 bases, there was a span of 9 bases. Germline V gene data show CDR1 as LNHDA and CDR2 as SQIVND (reference sequence). CDR3 residues: CASSIDLTGEQFF. DNA of the CDR3: TGTGCCAGTAGTATAGATCTCACGGGTGAGCAGTTCTTC.

The rearrangement uses TRBV9 and TRBJ2-7, with D perhaps matching TRBD1 (6 bases). Between the trimmed V and J ends, which lost 4 bases and 9 bases, there was a span of 23 bases. The length of the CDR3 is 15 residues. Germline CDR1 and CDR2: SGDLS and YYNGEE. The CDR3, as DNA: TGTGCCAGCAGCACCGGGAACAGGGTCAGTTCCGTGCAGTACTTC. Amino acids: CASSTGNRVSSVQYF.

CDR3 nucleotides: TGCGCCAGCAGCTTGGCAGGGGGTCTTAGTGAAGCTTTCTTT. It yields the protein CASSLAGGLSEAFF. The genes are TRBV5-1 and TRBJ1-1, with 7 bases aligning to TRBD1. Trimming removed 0 bases from V and 7 bases from J; junction bases left unmatched: 6. The CDR3 runs 14 residues. CDR1 is SGHRS and CDR2 is YFSETQ in the germline V gene.

The rearrangement joins TRBV27 to TRBJ2-7; D is undetermined. Trimming left V 5 bases short and J 3 bases short, with 14 bases between. This CDR3 is built from 14 residues. CDR1 and CDR2 (germline): MNHEY, SMNVEV (reference sequence). The CDR3 sequence is CASSHELGSYEQYF. The CDR3 DNA reads as TGTGCCAGCAGTCACGAGCTCGGAAGCTACGAGCAGTACTTC.